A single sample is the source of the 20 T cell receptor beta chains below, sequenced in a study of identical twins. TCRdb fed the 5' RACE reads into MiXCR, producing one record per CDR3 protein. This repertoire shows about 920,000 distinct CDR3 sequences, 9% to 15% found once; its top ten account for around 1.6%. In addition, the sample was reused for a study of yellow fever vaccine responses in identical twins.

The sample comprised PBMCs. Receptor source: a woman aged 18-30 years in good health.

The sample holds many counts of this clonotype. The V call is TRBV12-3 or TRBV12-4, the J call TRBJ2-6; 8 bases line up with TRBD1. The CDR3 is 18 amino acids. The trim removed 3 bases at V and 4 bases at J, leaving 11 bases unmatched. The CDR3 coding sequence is TGTGCCAGCAGTTTGTTGACAGGGGCCCTGGGAGGGGCCAACGTCCTGACTTTC. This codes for CASSLLTGALGGANVLTF.

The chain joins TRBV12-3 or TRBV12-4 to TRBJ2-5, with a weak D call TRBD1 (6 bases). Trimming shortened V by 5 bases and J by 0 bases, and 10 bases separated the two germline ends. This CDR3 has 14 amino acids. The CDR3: CASSVQGYQETQYF. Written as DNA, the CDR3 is TGTGCCAGCAGTGTCCAGGGGTACCAAGAGACCCAGTACTTC.

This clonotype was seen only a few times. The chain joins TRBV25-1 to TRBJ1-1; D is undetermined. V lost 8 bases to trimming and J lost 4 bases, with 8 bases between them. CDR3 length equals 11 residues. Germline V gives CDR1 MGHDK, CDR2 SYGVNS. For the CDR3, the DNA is TGTGCCAGCCGGGGAGTCACTGAAGCTTTCTTT. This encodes CASRGVTEAFF.

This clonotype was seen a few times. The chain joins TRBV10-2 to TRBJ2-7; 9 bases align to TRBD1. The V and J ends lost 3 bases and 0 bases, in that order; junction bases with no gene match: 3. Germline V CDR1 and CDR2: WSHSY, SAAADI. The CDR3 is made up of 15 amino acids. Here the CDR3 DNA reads TGCGCCAGCAGTGATTGGACAGGGGACTCCTACGAGCAGTACGTC. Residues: CASSDWTGDSYEQYV.

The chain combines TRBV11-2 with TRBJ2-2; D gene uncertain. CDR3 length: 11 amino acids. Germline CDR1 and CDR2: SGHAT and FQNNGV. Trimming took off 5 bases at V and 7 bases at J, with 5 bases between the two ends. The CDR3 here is CASSPFGELFF. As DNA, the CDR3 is TGTGCCAGCAGCCCCTTCGGGGAGCTGTTTTTT.

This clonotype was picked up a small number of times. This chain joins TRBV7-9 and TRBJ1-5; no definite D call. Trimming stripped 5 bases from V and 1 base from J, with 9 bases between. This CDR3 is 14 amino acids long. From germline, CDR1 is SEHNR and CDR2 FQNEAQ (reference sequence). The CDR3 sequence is CASSVEGSNQPQHF. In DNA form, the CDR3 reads TGTGCCAGCAGCGTAGAAGGGAGCAATCAGCCCCAGCATTTT. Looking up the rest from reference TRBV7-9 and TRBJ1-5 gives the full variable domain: DTGVSQNPRHKITKRGQNVTFRCDPISEHNRLYWYRQTLGQGPEFLTYFQNEAQLEKSRLLSDRFSAERPKGSFSTLEIQRTEQGDSAMYLCASSVEGSNQPQHFGDGTRLSIL.

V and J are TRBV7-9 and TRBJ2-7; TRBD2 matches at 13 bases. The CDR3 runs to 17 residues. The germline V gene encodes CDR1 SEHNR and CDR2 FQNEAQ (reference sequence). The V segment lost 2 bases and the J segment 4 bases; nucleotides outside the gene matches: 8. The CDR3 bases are TGTGCCAGCAGCTTACCTCGACTAGCGGGAGGTGAATACGAGCAGTACTTC. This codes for CASSLPRLAGGEYEQYF.

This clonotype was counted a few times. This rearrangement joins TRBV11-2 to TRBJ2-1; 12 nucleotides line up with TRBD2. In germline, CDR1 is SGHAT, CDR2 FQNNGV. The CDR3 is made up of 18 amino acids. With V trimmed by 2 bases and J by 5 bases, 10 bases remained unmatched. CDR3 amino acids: CASSLLRTGLAGNNEQFF. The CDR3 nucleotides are TGTGCCAGCAGCTTATTAAGGACTGGACTAGCGGGAAACAATGAGCAGTTCTTC.

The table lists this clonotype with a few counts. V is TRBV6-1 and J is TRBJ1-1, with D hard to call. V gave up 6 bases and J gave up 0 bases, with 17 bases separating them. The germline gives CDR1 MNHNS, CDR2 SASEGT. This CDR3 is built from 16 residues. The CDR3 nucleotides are TGTGCCAGCAGCCTCCTTAGCAGGCTCATGAACACTGAAGCTTTCTTT. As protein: CASSLLSRLMNTEAFF.

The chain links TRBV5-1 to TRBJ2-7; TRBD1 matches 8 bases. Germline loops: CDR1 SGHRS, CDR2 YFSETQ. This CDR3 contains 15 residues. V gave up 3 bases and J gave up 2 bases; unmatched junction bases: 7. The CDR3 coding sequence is TGCGCCAGCAGCTCTACAGGGGGAGCTACCTACGAGCAGTACTTC. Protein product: CASSSTGGATYEQYF. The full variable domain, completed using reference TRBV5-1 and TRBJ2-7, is KAGVTQTPRYLIKTRGQQVTLSCSPISGHRSVSWYQQTPGQGLQFLFEYFSETQRNKGNFPGRFSGRQFSNSRSEMNVSTLELGDSALYLCASSSTGGATYEQYFGPGTRLTVT.

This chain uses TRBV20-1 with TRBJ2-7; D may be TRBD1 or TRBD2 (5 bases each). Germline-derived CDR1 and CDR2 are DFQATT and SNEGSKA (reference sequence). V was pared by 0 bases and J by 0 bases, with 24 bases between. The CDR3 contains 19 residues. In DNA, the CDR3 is TGCAGTGCTAGAGAACATTTTGGGGGAACGGTGGCGAGCTCCTACGAGCAGTACGTC. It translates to CSAREHFGGTVASSYEQYV.

Here the CDR3 reads CASSFFSASSYNEQFF. CDR3 in DNA: TGTGCCAGCAGCTTCTTTAGCGCAAGCTCCTACAATGAGCAGTTCTTC. V gene TRBV11-2 combines with J gene TRBJ2-1; weak D call: TRBD2 (5 bases). V was pared by 3 bases and J by 0 bases, with 12 bases between. This CDR3 spans 16 amino acids. The V gene's germline CDR1 is SGHAT and CDR2 FQNNGV. The full variable domain, completed using reference TRBV11-2 and TRBJ2-1, is EAGVAQSPRYKIIEKRQSVAFWCNPISGHATLYWYQQILGQGPKLLIQFQNNGVVDDSQLPKDRFSAERLKGVDSTLKIQPAKLEDSAVYLCASSFFSASSYNEQFFGPGTRLTVL.

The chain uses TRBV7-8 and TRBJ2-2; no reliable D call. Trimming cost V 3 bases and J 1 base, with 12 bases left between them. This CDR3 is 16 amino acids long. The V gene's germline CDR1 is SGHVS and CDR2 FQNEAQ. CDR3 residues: CASSFFGGKNTGELFF. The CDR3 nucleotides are TGTGCCAGCAGCTTTTTTGGCGGCAAGAACACCGGGGAGCTGTTTTTT.

The CDR3 bases are TGTGCCAGCAGCGCCCAAGCTACTAGCGGGAGGGCCTATCAGTACTTC. As protein: CASSAQATSGRAYQYF. V is TRBV7-8 and J is TRBJ2-7; 13 bases agree with TRBD2. The CDR3 length is 16 residues. V lost 5 bases, J lost 10 bases, and 14 bases stayed unmatched. Germline V gives CDR1 SGHVS, CDR2 FQNEAQ.

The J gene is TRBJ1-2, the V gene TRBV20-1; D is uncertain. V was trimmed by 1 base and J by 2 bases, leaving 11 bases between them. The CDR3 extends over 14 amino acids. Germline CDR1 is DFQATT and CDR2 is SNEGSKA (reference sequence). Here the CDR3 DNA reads TGCAGTGCTAGAGCCGCCCGTAGGAACTATGGCTACACCTTC. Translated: CSARAARRNYGYTF.

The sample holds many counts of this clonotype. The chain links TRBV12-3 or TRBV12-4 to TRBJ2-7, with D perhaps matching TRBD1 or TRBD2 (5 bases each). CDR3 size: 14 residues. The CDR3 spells CASSLGRRSYEQYV. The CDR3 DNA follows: TGTGCTTCCTCTTTGGGACGCCGCTCCTACGAGCAGTACGTC.

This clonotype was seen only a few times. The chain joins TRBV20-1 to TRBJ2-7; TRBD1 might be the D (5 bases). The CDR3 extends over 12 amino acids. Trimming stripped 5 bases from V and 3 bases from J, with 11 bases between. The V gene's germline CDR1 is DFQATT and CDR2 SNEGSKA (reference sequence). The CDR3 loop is CSAPTEIYEQYF. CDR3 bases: TGCAGTGCTCCGACAGAGATCTACGAGCAGTACTTC.

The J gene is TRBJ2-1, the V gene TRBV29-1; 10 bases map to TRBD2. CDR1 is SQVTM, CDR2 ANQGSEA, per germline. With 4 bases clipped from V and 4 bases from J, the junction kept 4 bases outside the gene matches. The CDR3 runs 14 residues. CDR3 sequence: CSVGTSGTYNEQFF. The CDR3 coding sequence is TGCAGCGTTGGAACTAGCGGGACTTACAATGAGCAGTTCTTC.

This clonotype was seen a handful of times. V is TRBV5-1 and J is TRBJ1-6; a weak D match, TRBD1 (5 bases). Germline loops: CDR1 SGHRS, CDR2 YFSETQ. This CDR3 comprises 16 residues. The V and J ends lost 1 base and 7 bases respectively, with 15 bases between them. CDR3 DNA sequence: TGCGCCAGCAGCTTGAACTCGGGGGACGGCAATTCACCCCTCCACTTT. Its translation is CASSLNSGDGNSPLHF.

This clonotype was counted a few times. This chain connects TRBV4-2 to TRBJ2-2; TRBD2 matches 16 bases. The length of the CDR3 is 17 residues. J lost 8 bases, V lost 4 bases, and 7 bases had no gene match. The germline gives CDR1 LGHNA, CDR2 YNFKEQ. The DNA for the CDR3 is TGTGCCAGCAGCCCCGGGACTAGCGGGAGGGCGGCTGGGGAGCTGTTTTTT. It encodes CASSPGTSGRAAGELFF.